The TCR beta chain under discussion was sequenced for a study of T cells after yellow fever vaccination. Study-wide results and limits: Post-booster reappearance was seen for most primary-vaccination clones (around 96% CD4, 80% to 90% CD8).

Each CDR3 protein gets one entry after TCRdb re-called the 5' RACE reads with MiXCR. Among hundreds of thousands of distinct CDR3 sequences listed, around 17% were seen once. Details on this clonotype: The antigen is unknown.

The starting material was PBMCs, obtained about 5 days after the first yellow fever vaccination. The clonotype originates from a man between 18 and 35 years old who received the YFV17D yellow fever vaccine.

The CDR3 DNA follows: TGCGCCAGCAGCTTGTGGGCCGGGACGAATGAAAAACTGTTTTTT. It codes for CASSLWAGTNEKLFF. The chain links TRBV5-1 to TRBJ1-4; weak D call: TRBD1 (5 bases). The germline V and J ends were trimmed by 1 base and 5 bases, with 12 bases remaining between them. Germline V gene data show CDR1 as SGHRS and CDR2 as YFSETQ. There are 15 residues in the CDR3.